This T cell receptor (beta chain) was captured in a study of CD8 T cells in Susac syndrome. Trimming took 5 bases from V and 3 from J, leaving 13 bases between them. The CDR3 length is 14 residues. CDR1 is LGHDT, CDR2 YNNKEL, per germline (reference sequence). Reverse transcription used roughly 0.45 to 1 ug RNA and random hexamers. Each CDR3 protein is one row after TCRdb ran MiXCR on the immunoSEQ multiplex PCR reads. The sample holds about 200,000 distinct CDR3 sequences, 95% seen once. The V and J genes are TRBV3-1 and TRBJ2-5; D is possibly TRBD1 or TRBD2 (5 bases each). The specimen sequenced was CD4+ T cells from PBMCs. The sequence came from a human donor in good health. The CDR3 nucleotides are TGTGCCAGCAGCTCCGGGGCCCCAGAAGAGACCCAGTACTTC. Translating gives CASSSGAPEETQYF.